This T cell receptor (beta chain) was captured in a study of identical twins. Points from the study as a whole: While abundant cord blood beta clonotypes carried fewer insertions, memory repertoires showed no such pattern. Interpretation of the results relied on cross-sectional statistical analysis and not on following the same donors.

Template switching added a universal primer site, and cDNA bore unique molecular identifiers. TCRdb fed the 5' RACE reads into MiXCR, producing one record per CDR3 protein. In the table there are more than 250,000 distinct CDR3 sequences, 6.5% to 9.5% of which are singletons. There were only healthy Caucasians among the donors. In this sample, this clonotype turned up a few times. The antigen is undetermined. Per germline, CDR1 DFQATT and CDR2 SNEGSKA (reference sequence). The CDR3 length is 13 residues. Trimming stripped 1 base from V and 3 bases from J, with 9 bases between. The sample was also linked to a second study, of yellow fever vaccine responses in identical twins.

The chain is built from TRBV20-1 and TRBJ1-2; D remains unclear. The sample consisted of memory (CD45RO+) T cells sorted from blood. The receptor was isolated from a woman aged 18-30 years in good health. The CDR3: CSARGGGDYGYTF. CDR3 bases: TGCAGTGCTAGAGGCGGTGGGGACTATGGCTACACCTTC.